This entry lists 7 T cell receptor beta chains sequenced from one sample in a study of technical replicates of blood from a few donors (dated 2017 in TCRdb). Library prep was done by the immunoSEQ multiplex PCR assay. In its TCRdb copy, this immuneACCESS table keeps in-frame sequences only and misses some clones. Where compared with another copy, unresolved V genes explain less than half of these, and the others have no known cause. Recorded for this sample are fewer than 95,000 clones; 85% to 95% of them occurred a single time. The ten largest account for around 0.25% of the sample. Material: T cells isolated from PBMCs. These receptor sequences come from a human donor in good health.

The rearrangement links TRBV12-5 to TRBJ2-1; TRBD2 agrees at 7 bases. The germline V gene encodes CDR1 LGHNT and CDR2 FRNRAP. CDR3 length: 14 amino acids. Losses at the gene ends were 4 bases for V and 4 bases for J; bases not matched to a gene: 4. The CDR3 here is CASGSGTTYNEQFF. CDR3 sequence (DNA): TGTGCTAGTGGTTCTGGGACTACTTACAATGAGCAGTTCTTC.

This clone occurred once. In DNA, the CDR3 is TGTGCCAGCAGCTATACGACAGGGGTTTACTCCTACGAGCAGTACTTC. This translates into CASSYTTGVYSYEQYF. This chain connects TRBV11-2 to TRBJ2-7, with 8 positions matching TRBD1. CDR1 SGHAT and CDR2 FQNNGV come from the germline V gene. J was trimmed by 0 bases and V by 4 bases; bases with no gene match: 8. The CDR3 length is 16 residues.

This chain joins TRBV5-1 and TRBJ2-3; 10 bases map to TRBD2. Germline lookup yields CDR1 SGHRS and CDR2 YFSETQ. The junction had 7 bases not matched to a gene; V was cut back by 4 bases and J by 2 bases. This CDR3 spans 16 amino acids. CDR3 DNA sequence: TGCGCCAGCAGCGTGGGGACTAGCGATTTCACAGATACGCAGTATTTT. Encoded protein: CASSVGTSDFTDTQYF.

CDR3 nucleotide sequence: TGTGCCATCGAAGACAGGGATCTATCCTACGAGCAGTACTTC. Protein: CAIEDRDLSYEQYF. V is TRBV10-3 and J is TRBJ2-7, with TRBD1 identical over 7 bases. CDR3 size: 14 residues. Germline CDR1 is ENHRY and CDR2 is SYGVKD. After removal of 8 bases from V and 1 base from J, the junction contained 8 bases not matched to a gene.

The chain combines TRBV7-8 with TRBJ2-1, with TRBD1 matching 8 bases. V shed 5 bases and J 4 bases; nucleotides not matched to a gene: 10. This CDR3 spans 16 amino acids. The germline gives CDR1 SGHVS, CDR2 FQNEAQ. This CDR3 reads CASSPNPGQEYNEQFF. The CDR3 DNA reads as TGTGCCAGCAGCCCTAACCCGGGACAGGAATACAATGAGCAGTTCTTC.

The V and J genes are TRBV27 and TRBJ2-3, with D tentatively TRBD1 (6 bases). The CDR3 extends over 18 amino acids. Germline loops: CDR1 MNHEY, CDR2 SMNVEV (reference sequence). The V end was cut by 4 bases, the J end by 5 bases, with 25 bases between. The CDR3 here is CASSSEGTRGRPEDTQYF. The DNA for the CDR3 is TGTGCCAGCAGTTCGGAAGGGACCAGGGGACGACCGGAAGATACGCAGTATTTT.

This sequence joins TRBV28 and TRBJ2-2, with D perhaps TRBD1 (5 bases). V lost 7 bases and J 11 bases, leaving 20 bases between the germline ends. The CDR3 contains 14 residues. Germline V lookup: CDR1 MDHEN, CDR2 SYDVKM. In DNA, the CDR3 is TGTGCCAGCATTCCCTCAGAAACCCAGGGAGAGCTGTTTTTT. It is translated as CASIPSETQGELFF. Variable domain in full (rest from reference TRBV28 and TRBJ2-2): DVKVTQSSRYLVKRTGEKVFLECVQDMDHENMFWYRQDPGLGLRLIYFSYDVKMKEKGDIPEGYSVSREKKERFSLILESASTNQTSMYLCASIPSETQGELFFGEGSRLTVL.